Below, 16 T cell receptor beta chains from the same sample are listed, as sequenced in a study of blood T cell repertoires in COVID-19. Using immunoSEQ multiplex PCR, the repertoire was profiled, and TCRdb retains in-frame clones only, with some absent. The repertoire has roughly 120,000 clones, about 85% of them found once; the top ten carry 11%. Sequencing was done on a sample of peripheral blood. These receptors all come from a man aged 80 or over with acute or convalescent COVID-19.

The chain combines TRBV6-2 or TRBV6-3 with TRBJ2-7, with 8 bases matching TRBD2. Germline V lookup: CDR1 MNHEY, CDR2 SVGEGT. This CDR3 contains 15 residues. V trimming: 2 bases; J trimming: 3 bases; junction bases outside the gene matches: 6. CDR3 sequence (DNA): TGTGCCAGCAGTTACCCCACTAGCGGAGTCTACGAGCAGTACTTC. It yields the protein CASSYPTSGVYEQYF.

J is TRBJ2-7 and V is TRBV10-3; TRBD1 aligns across 8 bases. The length of the CDR3 is 15 residues. CDR1 and CDR2 from the germline V gene are ENHRY and SYGVKD. The V and J ends lost 10 bases and 1 base, in that order; junction bases with no gene match: 12. The CDR3 loop is CATMTTGASSYEQYF. The CDR3 bases are TGTGCCACCATGACGACAGGGGCAAGTTCCTACGAGCAGTACTTC.

J is TRBJ2-3 and V is TRBV5-1; 9 nucleotides line up with TRBD1. V lost 5 bases, J lost 0 bases, and 19 bases stayed unmatched. The CDR3 runs to 20 residues. CDR1 and CDR2 (germline): SGHRS, YFSETQ. CDR3: CASRGGLGQGYSTSTDTQYF. Here the CDR3 DNA reads TGCGCCAGCAGAGGGGGGTTGGGACAGGGATATTCAACTAGCACAGATACGCAGTATTTT.

V is TRBV5-6 and J is TRBJ1-1; unclear D gene. The germline V gene has CDR1 SGHDT and CDR2 YYEEEE. The CDR3 runs to 13 residues. The V end lost 4 bases, the J end lost 0 bases, and 7 bases lay between the germline ends. Here the CDR3 reads CASSRGVNTEAFF. Written as DNA, the CDR3 is TGTGCCAGCAGCCGCGGGGTGAACACTGAAGCTTTCTTT.

This chain joins TRBV19 and TRBJ1-3, with D possibly TRBD1 on 5 matching bases. Trimming shortened V by 5 bases and J by 0 bases, and 14 bases separated the two germline ends. This CDR3 comprises 16 residues. Germline V gene data show CDR1 as LNHDA and CDR2 as SQIVND (reference sequence). As DNA, the CDR3 is TGTGCCAGTAGTTGGGGGGGACCTGGCTCTGGAAACACCATATATTTT. Translating it yields CASSWGGPGSGNTIYF.

This chain joins TRBV5-6 and TRBJ1-4; 7 positions agree with TRBD1. Germline V gene sequence: CDR1 SGHDT, CDR2 YYEEEE. V lost 0 bases, J lost 4 bases, and 0 bases stayed unmatched. The CDR3 runs to 14 residues. The CDR3 is CASSLGQGNEKLFF. CDR3 DNA: TGTGCCAGCAGCTTGGGACAGGGTAATGAAAAACTGTTTTTT.

In DNA, the CDR3 is TGTGCCAGCAGTTTGTATTCCAGGGATACGCAGTATTTT. Amino acid sequence: CASSLYSRDTQYF. This chain uses TRBV28 with TRBJ2-3; no definite D call. The CDR3 extends over 13 amino acids. Germline V CDR1 and CDR2: MDHEN, SYDVKM. Trimming cost V 3 bases and J 6 bases, with 10 bases left between them.

The chain links TRBV4-2 to TRBJ1-2; TRBD1 matches at 8 bases. CDR3 length: 16 amino acids. V trimming: 4 bases; J trimming: 7 bases; junction bases outside the gene matches: 14. Looked up from germline, CDR1 is LGHNA and CDR2 is YNFKEQ. The CDR3 sequence: CASSLTDQGARGGYTF. CDR3 DNA sequence: TGTGCCAGCAGCCTTACAGACCAGGGGGCGCGGGGTGGCTACACCTTC.

The genes are TRBV28 and TRBJ1-6; 8 bases align to TRBD1. This CDR3 has 16 residues. V lost 6 bases and J lost 9; bases outside the gene matches: 13. Germline CDR1 and CDR2: MDHEN and SYDVKM. Written as DNA, the CDR3 is TGTGCCAGCAGCACCCCCGGACAGGGTTTGCTTTCACCCCTCCACTTT. Translated, it gives CASSTPGQGLLSPLHF.

The chain uses TRBV5-1 and TRBJ2-7, with D hard to call. The CDR3 sequence is 12 residues long. The V end was cut by 0 bases, the J end by 3 bases, with 4 bases between. Germline V CDR1 and CDR2: SGHRS, YFSETQ. The CDR3 is CASSLVNYEQYF. DNA of the CDR3: TGCGCCAGCAGCTTGGTAAACTACGAGCAGTACTTC.

The CDR3 bases are TGTGCCAGCTCAGCGGACAGGGGGCTAATGAACACTGAAGCTTTCTTT. Amino acids: CASSADRGLMNTEAFF. The chain is built from TRBV18 and TRBJ1-1; 11 bases line up with TRBD1. Trimming at V came to 5 bases and at J to 0 bases, leaving 5 bases not matched to a gene. CDR1 and CDR2 from the germline V gene are KGHSH and LQKENI. This CDR3 has 16 amino acids.

The genes are TRBV10-3 and TRBJ2-3, with 9 bases lining up with TRBD2. Looked up from germline, CDR1 is ENHRY and CDR2 is SYGVKD. With 3 bases clipped from V and 5 bases from J, the junction kept 9 bases outside the gene matches. This CDR3 is 16 amino acids long. The CDR3 protein is CAISDPIGGGGDTQYF. In DNA, the CDR3 is TGTGCCATCAGTGATCCCATCGGCGGGGGGGGAGATACGCAGTATTTT.

The chain is built from TRBV6-6 and TRBJ2-7, with a weak D call TRBD1 (5 bases). Trimming took 2 bases from V and 2 from J, leaving 7 bases between them. This CDR3 has 13 residues. Germline assignment: CDR1 MNHNY and CDR2 SVGAGI (reference sequence). The chain's CDR3 is CASSYGHPYEQYF. The DNA of the CDR3 is TGTGCCAGCAGTTACGGACACCCCTACGAGCAGTACTTC.

This clone has only a few counts. The V and J genes are TRBV7-8 and TRBJ1-2; D call uncertain. Germline CDR1 reads SGHVS; CDR2 reads FQNEAQ. The CDR3 has 13 residues. The ends were cut back, 4 bases at V and 7 bases at J, with 13 bases in the middle. CDR3 nucleotides: TGTGCCAGCAGCTATACCGAACAGAGTGGCTACACCTTC. Translation: CASSYTEQSGYTF.

This clone was detected a few times. This chain joins TRBV10-3 and TRBJ2-1; 7 bases agree with TRBD2. The CDR3 is made up of 13 amino acids. V trimming: 3 bases; J trimming: 9 bases; junction bases outside the gene matches: 5. Looked up from germline, CDR1 is ENHRY and CDR2 is SYGVKD. The CDR3 region is CAISEREGGEQFF. CDR3 bases: TGTGCCATCAGTGAAAGGGAGGGAGGTGAGCAGTTCTTC.

The gene calls are TRBV9 and TRBJ1-3; D may be TRBD1 (6 bases). The CDR3 has 15 amino acids. Germline CDR1 reads SGDLS; CDR2 reads YYNGEE. Trimming removed 1 base from V and 2 bases from J, with 10 bases in between. Written as DNA, the CDR3 is TGTGCCAGCAGCGTACGGGAGGGGGCTGGAAACACCATATATTTT. Amino acid sequence: CASSVREGAGNTIYF.